This T cell receptor beta chain was found in a study of blood T cell repertoires in COVID-19. Study in general: The study drew acute and convalescent COVID-19 samples from the United States, Italy and Spain. Sample material is recorded as cDNA or gDNA derived from T cells, B-cell-depleted T cells, or PBMCs.

The authors' processing: Estimation of nucleated cell counts relied on the amplification of reference gene primers. The table came from immunoSEQ multiplex PCR; TCRdb's copy has only in-frame clones and leaves some out. Clone size and V and J calls were adopted from that table, with D and trimming inferred from the DNA. The sample contains about 200,000 clones, 70% to 90% of which appear only once. Germline values: CDR1 SGHRS, CDR2 YFSETQ. The CDR3 is 15 amino acids. V was clipped by 0 bases and J by 5 bases; unmatched bases: 7. The chain couples TRBV5-1 to TRBJ1-1; 7 nucleotides line up with TRBD1. The clonotype originates from an elderly woman with acute or convalescent COVID-19. Sample: peripheral blood. The CDR3 sequence: CASSLDLTGVTEAFF. CDR3 nucleotide sequence: TGCGCCAGCAGCTTGGACCTAACAGGGGTTACTGAAGCTTTCTTT.